Listed here are 7 T cell receptor beta chains from one sample, sequenced in a study of neoadjuvant nivolumab and ipilimumab in lung cancer. Measured with immunoSEQ multiplex PCR; TCRdb has only the in-frame clones, and not every one. Among approximately 26,000 clones listed, more than 70% were seen once. The sequences come from peripheral blood, collected before neoadjuvant nivolumab, alone or with ipilimumab. The origin of the receptors is an adult with non-small cell lung cancer.

The V gene is TRBV6-5, the J gene TRBJ1-4; maybe TRBD1 (6 bases). With 2 bases removed from V and 8 bases from J, the gap between germline ends came to 12 bases. The CDR3 spans 14 residues. Germline lookup yields CDR1 MNHEY and CDR2 SVGAGI. The CDR3 region has the DNA TGTGCCAGCAGTTACCGACAGGTCCCCGAAAAACTGTTTTTT. Its translation: CASSYRQVPEKLFF.

For this clone: Additional DNA sequences in this sample encode the identical CDR3. The V and J genes are TRBV20-1 and TRBJ2-3; D unresolved. V was pared by 0 bases and J by 8 bases, with 0 bases between. The germline CDR1 and CDR2 sequences are DFQATT and SNEGSKA (reference sequence). CDR3 length equals 9 residues. The CDR3 nucleotides read TGCAGTGCTAGAGATACGCAGTATTTT. As protein: CSARDTQYF.

The rearrangement links TRBV28 to TRBJ2-1, with 7 bases lining up with TRBD2. Germline V lookup: CDR1 MDHEN, CDR2 SYDVKM. This CDR3 is built from 15 residues. Trimming took 6 bases from V and 6 from J; bases not matched to a gene: 11. CDR3 coding DNA: TGTGCCAGCAGAAGCGTGGGGGGGGATATCAATGAGCAGTTCTTC. Translation gives CASRSVGGDINEQFF.

The chain is built from TRBV2 and TRBJ2-5, with D possibly matching TRBD2 (5 bases). The CDR3 totals 13 residues. The germline V gene encodes CDR1 SNHLY and CDR2 FYNNEI. Trimming shortened V by 3 bases and J by 4 bases, and 9 bases separated the two germline ends. CDR3 in amino acids: CASSELEGETQYF. CDR3 nucleotide sequence: TGTGCCAGCAGTGAGCTAGAGGGAGAGACCCAGTACTTC.

This rearrangement joins TRBV6-6 to TRBJ1-1; unclear D gene. This CDR3 comprises 15 residues. In germline, CDR1 is MNHNY, CDR2 SVGAGI (reference sequence). Trimming stripped 5 bases from V and 1 base from J, with 14 bases between. CDR3 amino acids: CASSPGRAPNTEAFF. CDR3 DNA: TGTGCCAGCAGTCCCGGGAGGGCGCCGAACACTGAAGCTTTCTTT.

The J gene is TRBJ2-2, the V gene TRBV7-6; 8 bases are shared with TRBD2. This CDR3 spans 19 amino acids. Unmatched junction bases numbered 13, after V lost 2 bases and J lost 2 bases. Germline V CDR1 and CDR2: SGHVS, FNYEAQ. The CDR3 sequence: CASSLIRPSGGVNTGELFF. CDR3 coding DNA: TGTGCCAGCAGCTTAATCCGTCCTTCGGGGGGGGTCAACACCGGGGAGCTGTTTTTT.

The rearrangement joins TRBV5-6 to TRBJ1-2; D gene ambiguous. Per the germline V gene, CDR1 is SGHDT and CDR2 is YYEEEE. The CDR3 length is 14 residues. V lost 0 bases and J lost 3, with 9 bases in between. CDR3 sequence reads: CASSLEGRDYGYTF. The CDR3 DNA reads as TGTGCCAGCAGCTTGGAAGGGAGGGACTATGGCTACACCTTC.